The next 10 T cell receptor beta chains were all read from a single sample in a study of identical twins. TCRdb recomputed calls from the 5' RACE reads with MiXCR, one row per CDR3 protein. This table has 420,000 or so distinct CDR3 sequences, less than 20% appearing once. Material: naive T cells sorted from blood. Receptor source: a man aged 50 or older in good health.

This clonotype was found many times. The chain combines TRBV7-2 with TRBJ2-1, with D unresolved. Germline loops: CDR1 SGHTA, CDR2 FQGNSA. Trimming left V 6 bases short and J 2 bases short, with 5 bases between. The CDR3 spans 12 residues. This CDR3 reads CASRITYNEQFF. The DNA of the CDR3 is TGTGCCAGCAGGATTACCTACAATGAGCAGTTCTTC.

This clonotype was observed a handful of times. This chain connects TRBV7-8 to TRBJ2-7, with D possibly being TRBD2 (6 bases). Germline CDR1 SGHVS, CDR2 FQNEAQ. The CDR3 has 14 amino acids. Trimming left V 5 bases short and J 3 bases short, with 14 bases between. CDR3 sequence (DNA): TGTGCCAGCAGCCCGGATGCGGGGAACTACGAGCAGTACTTC. The encoded protein is CASSPDAGNYEQYF.

This clonotype appeared many times. This chain uses TRBV6-1 with TRBJ2-5; D might be TRBD2 (5 bases). The V gene lost 5 bases and the J gene lost 3 bases, with 16 bases spanning the gap. The CDR3 has 15 amino acids. Germline values: CDR1 MNHNS, CDR2 SASEGT. The CDR3 coding sequence is TGTGCCAGCAGTCCCCTTGGGGAGCAGGAAGAGACCCAGTACTTC. Amino acids: CASSPLGEQEETQYF.

In this sample, this clonotype turned up many times. Here the CDR3 DNA reads TGTGCCAGTGGTGGAGGAAAGGAAAAACTGTTTTTT. It specifies CASGGGKEKLFF. V gene TRBV12-3 or TRBV12-4 combines with J gene TRBJ1-4; D is unclear. CDR3 length: 12 residues. V was pared by 9 bases and J by 8 bases, with 13 bases between.

This clonotype has just a few counts. Here the CDR3 DNA reads TGCAGTGCAACGGACAGGGAACTCTTGTGGAGTTCACCCCTCCACTTT. Protein: CSATDRELLWSSPLHF. J is TRBJ1-6 and V is TRBV20-1, with TRBD1 identical over 8 bases. V gave up 6 bases and J gave up 9 bases; unmatched junction bases: 16. The CDR3 contains 16 residues. CDR1 is DFQATT, CDR2 SNEGSKA, per germline (reference sequence).

This clonotype was recorded a few times. The chain carries TRBV10-1 and TRBJ1-5, with 10 bases fitting TRBD1. The CDR3 has 15 amino acids. CDR1 and CDR2 from the germline V gene are WNHNN and SYGVQD (reference sequence). In nucleotides, the CDR3 is TGCACTTCTAATACCGGGACAGGGGGCAATCAGCCCCAGCATTTT. This codes for CTSNTGTGGNQPQHF.

V usage is TRBV28 and J usage is TRBJ2-7; weak D call: TRBD2 (5 bases). Germline CDR1 and CDR2: MDHEN and SYDVKM. Trimming took off 8 bases at V and 0 bases at J, with 17 bases between the two ends. This CDR3 region has 15 residues. This CDR3 is CASVLAGKSSYEQYF. The CDR3 DNA reads TGTGCCAGCGTTCTCGCCGGGAAGAGCTCCTACGAGCAGTACTTC. Full variable domain (rest looked up from reference TRBV28 and TRBJ2-7): DVKVTQSSRYLVKRTGEKVFLECVQDMDHENMFWYRQDPGLGLRLIYFSYDVKMKEKGDIPEGYSVSREKKERFSLILESASTNQTSMYLCASVLAGKSSYEQYFGPGTRLTVT.

This clonotype was seen many times. The chain has TRBV28 and TRBJ2-7; 15 bases match TRBD2. CDR3 length equals 17 residues. Trimming took 5 bases from V and 1 from J; bases not matched to a gene: 6. CDR1 MDHEN and CDR2 SYDVKM come from the germline V gene. CDR3 amino acids: CASSGTSGGFGSYEQYF. The CDR3 DNA follows: TGTGCCAGCAGTGGGACTAGCGGGGGGTTTGGGTCCTACGAGCAGTACTTC.

The rearrangement joins TRBV19 to TRBJ2-7; D gene uncertain. Per germline, CDR1 LNHDA and CDR2 SQIVND (reference sequence). The CDR3 is made up of 13 amino acids. V was cut by 3 bases and J by 3 bases, with 9 bases left in between. Here the CDR3 DNA reads TGTGCCAGTAGTATGGGCCGATACTACGAGCAGTACTTC. Amino acids: CASSMGRYYEQYF. The whole variable domain, remainder taken from reference TRBV19 and TRBJ2-7, is DGGITQSPKYLFRKEGQNVTLSCEQNLNHDAMYWYRQDPGQGLRLIYYSQIVNDFQKGDIAEGYSVSREKKESFPLTVTSAQKNPTAFYLCASSMGRYYEQYFGPGTRLTVT.

This clonotype was observed a handful of times. The gene calls are TRBV29-1 and TRBJ1-1, with TRBD1 matching 10 bases. The CDR3 is made up of 13 amino acids. The V gene end was trimmed by 5 bases and the J gene end by 5 bases; junction bases not matched to a gene: 5. The germline V gene has CDR1 SQVTM and CDR2 ANQGSEA. The CDR3 region has the DNA TGCAGCGTTTCACGGGACAGGGGTACTGAAGCTTTCTTT. It translates to CSVSRDRGTEAFF.